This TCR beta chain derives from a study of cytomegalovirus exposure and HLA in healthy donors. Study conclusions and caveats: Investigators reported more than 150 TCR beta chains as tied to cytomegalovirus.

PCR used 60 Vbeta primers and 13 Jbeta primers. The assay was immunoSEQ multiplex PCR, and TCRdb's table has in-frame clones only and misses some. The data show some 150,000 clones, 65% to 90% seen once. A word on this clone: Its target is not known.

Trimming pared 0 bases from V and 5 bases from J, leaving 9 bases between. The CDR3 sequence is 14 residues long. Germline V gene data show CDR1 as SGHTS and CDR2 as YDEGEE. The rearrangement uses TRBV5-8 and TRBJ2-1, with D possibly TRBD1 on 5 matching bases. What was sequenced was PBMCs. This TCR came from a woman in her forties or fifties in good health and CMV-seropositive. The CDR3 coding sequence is TGTGCCAGCAGCTTGGGACAGCCAAACAATGAGCAGTTCTTC. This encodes CASSLGQPNNEQFF. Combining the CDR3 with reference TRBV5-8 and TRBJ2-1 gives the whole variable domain EAGVTQSPTHLIKTRGQQATLRCSPISGHTSVYWYQQALGLGLQFLLWYDEGEERNRGNFPPRFSGRQFPNYSSELNVNALELEDSALYLCASSLGQPNNEQFFGPGTRLTVL.